This TCR beta chain was retrieved from a study of Ad26.COV2.S vaccination and SARS-CoV-2 variants. Assay used: immunoSEQ multiplex PCR; TCRdb lists only in-frame clones, some missing. The sample contains about 350,000 clones, around 92% of which appear only once. Germline-derived CDR1 and CDR2 are SGHRS and YFSETQ. The length of the CDR3 is 13 residues. Trimming removed 4 bases from V and 10 bases from J, with 17 bases in between. Material: peripheral blood, obtained after recovery from COVID-19. The source of this sequence is a human donor who had recovered from COVID-19. This chain joins TRBV5-1 and TRBJ1-1; possible D gene TRBD1, 6 bases. The CDR3, as DNA: TGCGCCAGCAGCCAGCAGACACAGGGTTCAGCTTTCTTT. It translates to CASSQQTQGSAFF.